Listed below are T cell receptor beta chains from one sample, sequenced in a study of T cell responses to AZD1222 COVID-19 vaccine. Profiled with immunoSEQ multiplex PCR; TCRdb holds only in-frame clones, not every one. This sample has 100,000 to 150,000 clones, with about 79% found just once. The sample was peripheral blood, taken 28 days after the second AZD1222 dose. The source of these receptors is an adult who received the AZD1222 COVID-19 vaccine. The CDR3 runs from the conserved cysteine through the conserved F or W. A D gene is named only where the DNA matches it firmly. Some rows have no size entry. The others give once, few or many, or a class for an expanded clone.

j_call,v_call,clone_size,d_call,cdr3_aa,cdr3_nt
TRBJ2-3,TRBV5-1,NA,TRBD2,CASSPGGAMDTQYF,TGCGCCAGCAGCCCCGGGGGGGCCATGGATACGCAGTATTTT
TRBJ1-5,TRBV10-2,NA,NA,CASRTGTSINQPQHF,TGCGCCAGCAGGACCGGGACAAGTATAAATCAGCCCCAGCATTTT
TRBJ1-5,TRBV6-6,NA,NA,CASFGQNNQPQHF,TGTGCCAGCTTTGGACAAAATAATCAGCCCCAGCATTTT
TRBJ1-4,TRBV3-1/TRBV3-2,NA,NA,CASSQDLQNPEKLFF,TGTGCCAGCAGCCAAGATCTACAAAACCCTGAAAAACTGTTTTTT
TRBJ2-7,TRBV6-2/TRBV6-3,NA,NA,CASSWPQGYEQYF,TGTGCCAGCAGTTGGCCCCAGGGATACGAGCAGTACTTC
TRBJ2-2,TRBV28,NA,NA,CASSFGRTTLGELFF,TGTGCCAGCAGTTTTGGGCGGACGACCTTGGGGGAGCTGTTTTTT
TRBJ2-7,TRBV27,NA,NA,CASSLYTQSYEQYF,TGTGCCAGCAGTTTATATACACAGTCCTACGAGCAGTACTTC
TRBJ1-5,TRBV10-2,NA,NA,CASSEGEGQPQHF,TGCGCCAGCAGTGAGGGGGAAGGTCAGCCCCAGCATTTT
TRBJ2-7,TRBV5-4,NA,NA,CASSLPQQGQYF,TGTGCCAGCAGCTTGCCCCAGCAGGGGCAGTACTTC
TRBJ2-1,TRBV6-6,NA,TRBD1,CASSSRPPGGNEQFF,TGTGCCAGCAGTTCTCGACCCCCAGGGGGCAATGAGCAGTTCTTC
TRBJ1-2,TRBV10-2,NA,NA,CASTEAANYGYTF,TGCGCCAGTACTGAGGCGGCGAACTATGGCTACACCTTC
TRBJ1-2,TRBV14,NA,TRBD1,CASSLRDRGLGYTF,TGTGCCAGCAGCCTCCGGGACAGGGGGCTTGGCTACACCTTC
TRBJ1-1,TRBV6-5,NA,TRBD1,CASSRPGTGFTEAFF,TGTGCCAGCAGTAGACCCGGGACAGGGTTTACTGAAGCTTTCTTT
TRBJ1-6,TRBV18,NA,TRBD1,CASSPRDRVSPLHF,TGTGCCAGCTCACCCCGGGACAGGGTTTCACCCCTCCACTTT
TRBJ2-7,TRBV7-2,NA,NA,CASSLGFAKLHEQYF,TGTGCCAGCAGCTTAGGATTTGCGAAACTCCACGAGCAGTACTTC
TRBJ1-1,TRBV3-1/TRBV3-2,NA,NA,CASSQGRWGAMNTEAFF,TGTGCCAGCAGCCAAGGTCGCTGGGGCGCTATGAACACTGAAGCTTTCTTT
TRBJ1-1,TRBV6-5,NA,TRBD1,CASSYSLPSGGFEAFF,TGTGCCAGCAGTTACTCGTTGCCGTCAGGGGGCTTTGAAGCTTTCTTT
TRBJ1-3,TRBV19,NA,NA,CASRGGNTIYF,TGTGCCAGTAGGGGTGGAAACACCATATATTTT
TRBJ1-4,TRBV5-1,NA,NA,CASSLAGGTTNEKLFF,TGCGCCAGCAGCTTGGCCGGGGGAACAACTAATGAAAAACTGTTTTTT
TRBJ2-1,TRBV27,NA,NA,CASSFGGNEQFF,TGTGCCAGCAGTTTCGGGGGCAATGAGCAGTTCTTC
TRBJ1-2,TRBV2,NA,NA,CASSDSILGGYTF,TGTGCCAGCAGCGACTCCATTTTGGGCGGCTACACCTTC
TRBJ1-5,TRBV7-9,NA,NA,CASSLARGQYSNQPQHF,TGTGCCAGCAGCTTAGCCCGTGGACAGTATAGCAATCAGCCCCAGCATTTT
TRBJ1-4,TRBV4-3,once,TRBD1,CASSQGDRATNEKLFF,TGCGCCAGCAGCCAGGGGGACAGGGCAACTAATGAAAAACTGTTTTTT
TRBJ2-7,TRBV4-3,NA,NA,CASSQVGGYEQYF,TGCGCCAGCAGCCAAGTTGGGGGTTACGAGCAGTACTTC
TRBJ1-3,TRBV18,NA,NA,CASSPGGVENTIYF,TGTGCCAGCTCACCAGGCGGGGTAGAAAACACCATATATTTT
TRBJ2-5,TRBV19,NA,NA,CASSPTYTGETQYF,TGTGCCAGTAGCCCGACTTACACCGGGGAGACCCAGTACTTC
TRBJ2-2,TRBV10-3,NA,TRBD2,CAIRGTSDTGELFF,TGTGCCATCAGGGGGACTAGCGATACCGGGGAGCTGTTTTTT
TRBJ1-5,TRBV4-1,few,NA,CASSQDRGQPQHF,TGCGCCAGCAGCCAAGATCGGGGCCAGCCCCAGCATTTT
TRBJ1-6,TRBV3-1/TRBV3-2,NA,NA,CASQVLGGNSPLHF,TGTGCCAGCCAGGTCCTGGGGGGTAATTCACCCCTCCACTTT
TRBJ1-2,TRBV30,NA,TRBD1,CASGDSLYGYTF,TGTGCCTCTGGGGACAGCCTGTATGGCTACACCTTC
TRBJ1-6,TRBV7-9,NA,TRBD1,CASSLVSGGSGSPLHF,TGTGCCAGCAGCTTAGTCTCAGGGGGCAGCGGTTCACCCCTCCACTTT
TRBJ1-1,TRBV6-5,NA,TRBD1,CASRLQGWEKAFF,TGTGCCAGCAGACTACAGGGGTGGGAGAAAGCTTTCTTT
TRBJ2-5,TRBV28,NA,TRBD2,CASSLGLAGAMGETQYF,TGTGCCAGCAGCCTCGGACTAGCGGGGGCGATGGGGGAGACCCAGTACTTC
TRBJ2-7,TRBV6-1,NA,TRBD1,CASSPTGISEQYF,TGTGCCAGCAGTCCGACAGGGATAAGCGAGCAGTACTTC
TRBJ1-2,TRBV7-2,NA,NA,CASSPRGYGYTF,TGTGCCAGCAGCCCAAGAGGGTATGGCTACACCTTC
TRBJ2-1,TRBV7-6,once,TRBD2,CASSLLASGGSSYNEQFF,TGTGCCAGCAGCTTGCTGGCTAGCGGGGGGAGCTCCTACAATGAGCAGTTCTTC
TRBJ2-7,TRBV5-1,NA,NA,CASSLGAYEQYF,TGCGCCAGCAGTCTCGGGGCGTACGAGCAGTACTTC
TRBJ1-5,TRBV19,NA,NA,CASSARGRFNQPQHF,TGTGCCAGTAGTGCAAGGGGACGGTTTAATCAGCCCCAGCATTTT
TRBJ1-4,TRBV29-1,NA,NA,CSVGRDNEKLFF,TGCAGCGTTGGCAGAGATAATGAAAAACTGTTTTTT
TRBJ2-7,TRBV5-1,NA,NA,CASSSSWGTYEQYF,TGCGCCAGCAGCTCGTCGTGGGGGACCTACGAGCAGTACTTC
TRBJ2-1,TRBV2,NA,NA,CARRVSAFNEQFF,TGTGCCCGCAGGGTTTCGGCTTTCAATGAGCAGTTCTTC
TRBJ1-2,TRBV28,NA,NA,CASGKDYGYTF,TGTGCCAGCGGGAAGGACTATGGCTACACCTTC
TRBJ2-7,TRBV28,NA,NA,CASPPRDLYEQYF,TGTGCCAGCCCTCCGAGGGACCTCTACGAGCAGTACTTC
TRBJ2-4,TRBV24-1,NA,NA,CATSFGGNIQYF,TGTGCCACCAGTTTCGGAGGAAACATTCAGTACTTC
TRBJ1-4,TRBV27,NA,TRBD1,CASRITGVEKLFF,TGTGCCAGCAGGATAACAGGGGTCGAAAAACTGTTTTTT
TRBJ1-6,TRBV5-4,once,TRBD1,CASSLGQGGSPLHF,TGTGCCAGCAGCCTCGGACAGGGTGGTTCACCCCTCCACTTT